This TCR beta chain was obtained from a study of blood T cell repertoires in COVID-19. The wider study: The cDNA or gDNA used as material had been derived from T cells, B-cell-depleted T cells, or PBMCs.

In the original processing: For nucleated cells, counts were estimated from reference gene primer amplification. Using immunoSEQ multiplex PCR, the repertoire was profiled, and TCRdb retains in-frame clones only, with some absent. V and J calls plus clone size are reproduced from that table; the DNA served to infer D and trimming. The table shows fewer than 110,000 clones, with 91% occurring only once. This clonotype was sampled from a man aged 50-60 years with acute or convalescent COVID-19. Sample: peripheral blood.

This chain's CDR3 is CASSLGQGNLVGSPLHF. The CDR3 DNA sequence: TGCGCCAGCAGTTTGGGACAGGGGAATCTTGTGGGATCACCCCTCCACTTT. The chain combines TRBV23-1 with TRBJ1-6; TRBD1 matches 10 bases. TRBV23-1 is treated as an ORF (open reading frame) with a function not yet certain. The CDR3 has 17 residues. J was trimmed by 10 bases and V by 5 bases; bases with no gene match: 14.